These 5 T cell receptor beta chains originate from one sample sequenced in a study of T-cell reconstitution after alpha-beta-depleted transplantation in children. The authors prepared the TCRbeta library with unique molecular identifiers. Each CDR3 protein gets one entry after TCRdb re-called the PCR reads with MiXCR. The table shows 500,000 to 600,000 distinct CDR3 sequences, with 18% occurring only once. This specimen was PBMCs from the stem cell graft donor, taken from the stem cell graft. All receptors derive from a human donor who donated a stem cell graft to a child with acute lymphoblastic leukemia.

There are a few counts of this clonotype. DNA of the CDR3: TGTGCCAGCAGCCAATCGGGACAGGGGAGCACAGATACGCAGTATTTT. As protein: CASSQSGQGSTDTQYF. The J gene is TRBJ2-3, the V gene TRBV4-2; 10 bases align to TRBD1. This CDR3 has 16 amino acids. Germline V CDR1 and CDR2: LGHNA, YNFKEQ. J lost 0 bases, V lost 2 bases, and 2 bases had no gene match.

This clonotype has more than one count but fewer than ten. The chain is built from TRBV20-1 and TRBJ2-1; TRBD1 is a possible D gene (6 bases). This CDR3 has 14 residues. The V end was cut by 0 bases, the J end by 8 bases, with 14 bases between. Germline assignment: CDR1 DFQATT and CDR2 SNEGSKA (reference sequence). CDR3 bases: TGCAGTGCTAGAGATCTGGAGAGGGGGTATGAGCAGTTCTTC. Its translation is CSARDLERGYEQFF.

The chain couples TRBV7-9 to TRBJ1-1; a weak D match, TRBD1 (5 bases). CDR1 and CDR2 from the germline V gene are SEHNR and FQNEAQ (reference sequence). V lost 3 bases and J lost 4, with 18 bases in between. This CDR3 contains 16 residues. CDR3 region: CASSFYSGVRGTEAFF. In DNA form, the CDR3 reads TGTGCCAGCAGCTTTTATTCCGGGGTTAGGGGCACTGAAGCTTTCTTT.

Only a few counts were recorded for this clonotype. The chain recombines TRBV4-2 with TRBJ1-3, with TRBD1 as a possible D gene (5 bases). Deletions cut 1 base from V and 4 bases from J, with 17 bases between. Germline CDR1 LGHNA, CDR2 YNFKEQ. This CDR3 is 17 amino acids long. This CDR3 is CASSQGGDWGIGNTIYF. The CDR3 bases are TGTGCCAGCAGCCAAGGAGGGGATTGGGGAATCGGAAACACCATATATTTT.

This clonotype came up a few times. V and J are TRBV5-1 and TRBJ1-1, with a weak D call TRBD1 (5 bases). V lost 0 bases to trimming and J lost 1 base, with 13 bases between them. Germline loops: CDR1 SGHRS, CDR2 YFSETQ. This CDR3 has 16 residues. The DNA of the CDR3 is TGCGCCAGCAGCTTGGCCGCAGGGTATGCGAACACTGAAGCTTTCTTT. Translating gives CASSLAAGYANTEAFF. Full variable domain (outside the CDR3, taken from reference TRBV5-1 and TRBJ1-1): KAGVTQTPRYLIKTRGQQVTLSCSPISGHRSVSWYQQTPGQGLQFLFEYFSETQRNKGNFPGRFSGRQFSNSRSEMNVSTLELGDSALYLCASSLAAGYANTEAFFGQGTRLTVV.